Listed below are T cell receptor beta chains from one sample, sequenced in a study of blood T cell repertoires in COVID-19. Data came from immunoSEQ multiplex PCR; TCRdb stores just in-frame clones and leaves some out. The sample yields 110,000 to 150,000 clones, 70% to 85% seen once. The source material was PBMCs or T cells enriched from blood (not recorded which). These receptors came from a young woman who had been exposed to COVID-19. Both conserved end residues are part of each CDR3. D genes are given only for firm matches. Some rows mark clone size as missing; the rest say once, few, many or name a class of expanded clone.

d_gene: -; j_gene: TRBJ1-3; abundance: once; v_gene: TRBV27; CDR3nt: TGTGCCAGCAGTCCGCAAGCTTTCTCTGGAAACACCATATATTTT; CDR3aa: CASSPQAFSGNTIYF
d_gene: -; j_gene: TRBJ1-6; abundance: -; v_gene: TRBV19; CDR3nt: TGTGCCAGTCAGGAACAGGCTGATAATTCACCCCTCCACTTT; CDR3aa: CASQEQADNSPLHF
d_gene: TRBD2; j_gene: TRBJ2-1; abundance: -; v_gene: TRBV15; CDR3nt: TGTGCCACCAGCAGGGGGACTAGCGGGAACGGCAATGAGCAGTTCTTC; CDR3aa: CATSRGTSGNGNEQFF
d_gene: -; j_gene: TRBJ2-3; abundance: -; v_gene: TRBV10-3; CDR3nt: TGTGCCATCAGTGAAGGTCGCGCGGAACCAGATACGCAGTATTTT; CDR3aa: CAISEGRAEPDTQYF
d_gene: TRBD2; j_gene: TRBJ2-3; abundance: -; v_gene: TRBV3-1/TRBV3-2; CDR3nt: TGTGCCAGCAGCCAAGTCCCCCTAACAGCGGGAGCAGCAGATACGCAGTATTTT; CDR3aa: CASSQVPLTAGAADTQYF
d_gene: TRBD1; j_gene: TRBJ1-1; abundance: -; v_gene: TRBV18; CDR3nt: TGTGCCAGCTCACCATTATCTTCAGGGGGCGGTAACACTGAAGCTTTCTTT; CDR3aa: CASSPLSSGGGNTEAFF
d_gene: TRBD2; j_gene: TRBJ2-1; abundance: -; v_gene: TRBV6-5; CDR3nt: TGTGCCAGCAGTTACGCCGGGAGGTATTACAATGAGCAGTTCTTC; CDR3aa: CASSYAGRYYNEQFF
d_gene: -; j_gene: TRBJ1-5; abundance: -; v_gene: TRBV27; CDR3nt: TGTGCCAGCAGTTCGGGGAATAGCAATCAGCCCCAGCATTTT; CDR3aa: CASSSGNSNQPQHF
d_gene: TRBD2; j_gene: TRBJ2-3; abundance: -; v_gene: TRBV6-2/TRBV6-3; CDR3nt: TGTGCCAGCAGTTACCTAATACTAGCGGGAGGGCCAGATACGCAGTATTTT; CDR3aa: CASSYLILAGGPDTQYF
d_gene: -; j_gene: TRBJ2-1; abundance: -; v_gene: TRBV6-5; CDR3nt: TGTGCCAGTACCCCCGACGACACCACGCAGTTCTTC; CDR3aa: CASTPDDTTQFF
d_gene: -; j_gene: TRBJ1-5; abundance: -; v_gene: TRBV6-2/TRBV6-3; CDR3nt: TGTGCCAGCAGTCGGGGGATAGGAGGAAGCAATCAGCCCCAGCATTTT; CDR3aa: CASSRGIGGSNQPQHF
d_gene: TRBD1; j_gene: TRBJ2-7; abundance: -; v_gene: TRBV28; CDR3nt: TGTGCCAGCAGTACATCCGGACAGGGTTCGGGCGAGCAGTACTTC; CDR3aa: CASSTSGQGSGEQYF
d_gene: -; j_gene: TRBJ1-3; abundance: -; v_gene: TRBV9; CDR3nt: TGTGCCAGCAGCGTAGAAGGGGGCTCTGGAAACACCATATATTTT; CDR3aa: CASSVEGGSGNTIYF
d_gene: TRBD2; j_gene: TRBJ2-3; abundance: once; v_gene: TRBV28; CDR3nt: TGTGCCAGCAGTTTATTTAGCGGGATGGTCCCAGATACGCAGTATTTT; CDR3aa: CASSLFSGMVPDTQYF
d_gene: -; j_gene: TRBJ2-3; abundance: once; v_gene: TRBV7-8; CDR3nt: TGTGCCAGCAGCTCCCGGGGTGTAGATACGCAGTATTTT; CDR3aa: CASSSRGVDTQYF
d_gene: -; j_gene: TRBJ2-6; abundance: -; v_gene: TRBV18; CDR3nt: TGTGCCAGCTCGCGACAGTTCCCCTCTGGGGCCAACGTCCTGACTTTC; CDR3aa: CASSRQFPSGANVLTF
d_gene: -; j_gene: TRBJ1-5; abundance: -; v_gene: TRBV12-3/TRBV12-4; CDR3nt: TGTGCCAGCAGTTTAGGAACGGGTCAGCCCCAGCATTTT; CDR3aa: CASSLGTGQPQHF
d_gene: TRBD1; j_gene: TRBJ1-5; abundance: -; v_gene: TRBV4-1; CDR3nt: TGCGCCAGCAGCCCCACCGGGACAGGGAGGTTGAATCAGCCCCAGCATTTT; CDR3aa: CASSPTGTGRLNQPQHF
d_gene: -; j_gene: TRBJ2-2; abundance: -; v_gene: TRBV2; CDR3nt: TGTGCCAGCAGCCGTCGGGGACAATGGGCCGGGGAGCTGTTTTTT; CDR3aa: CASSRRGQWAGELFF
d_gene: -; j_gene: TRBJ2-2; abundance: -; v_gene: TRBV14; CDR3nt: TGTGCCAGCAGCCCCAAGAGGCAGTACACCGGGGAGCTGTTTTTT; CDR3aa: CASSPKRQYTGELFF
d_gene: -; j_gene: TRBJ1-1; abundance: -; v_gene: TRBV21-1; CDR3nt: TGTGCCAGCAGCAAGAGAAGGGAGGGCACTGAAGCTTTCTTT; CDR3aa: CASSKRREGTEAFF
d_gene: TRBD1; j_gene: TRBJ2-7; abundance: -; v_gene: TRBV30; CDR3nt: TGTGCCTGGAGTTTGGGGACAGGGATCCACGAGCAGTACTTC; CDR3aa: CAWSLGTGIHEQYF
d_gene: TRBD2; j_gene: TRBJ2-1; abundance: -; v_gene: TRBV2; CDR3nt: TGTGCCTGCTTAGCGGGAAGAGGGAATGAGCAGTTCTTC; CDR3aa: CACLAGRGNEQFF